Below are 4 T cell receptor beta chains sequenced from a single sample in a study of shared clonotypes between healthy human individuals. Method: immunoSEQ multiplex PCR; TCRdb's copy keeps in-frame clones and lacks some. The table has over a million clones, about 98.5% seen once. The sequencing sample was made of naive CD4+ T cells sorted from blood. Noted subset: CD45RA+ positively selected. All receptors come from a man between 25 and 39 years old in good health.

The rearrangement links TRBV5-5 to TRBJ2-1, with 8 bases that match TRBD2. This CDR3 comprises 15 residues. Germline loops: CDR1 SGHKS, CDR2 YYEKEE (reference sequence). V lost 1 base and J lost 6; bases outside the gene matches: 6. The CDR3 loop reads CASSLSGSLGNEQFF. The CDR3, as DNA: TGTGCCAGCAGCTTGAGCGGGAGCCTAGGCAATGAGCAGTTCTTC. The full variable domain, its missing parts supplied by reference TRBV5-5 and TRBJ2-1, is DAGVTQSPTHLIKTRGQQVTLRCSPISGHKSVSWYQQVLGQGPQFIFQYYEKEERGRGNFPDRFSARQFPNYSSELNVNALLLGDSALYLCASSLSGSLGNEQFFGPGTRLTVL.

V is TRBV7-8 and J is TRBJ1-1; TRBD1 might be the D (5 bases). CDR1 is SGHVS, CDR2 FQNEAQ, per germline. V was cut by 0 bases and J by 6 bases, with 17 bases left in between. This CDR3 comprises 16 residues. This chain's CDR3 is CASSLAGGWSRPEAFF. The CDR3 DNA follows: TGTGCCAGCAGCTTAGCGGGGGGGTGGAGCAGACCTGAAGCTTTCTTT.

CDR3 sequence: CASSPGDLLYGYTF. In DNA, the CDR3 is TGTGCCAGCAGTCCTGGGGACCTCCTGTATGGCTACACCTTC. This chain uses TRBV28 with TRBJ1-2; tentatively, D is TRBD1 (5 bases). Deletions cut 5 bases from V and 5 bases from J, with 15 bases between. The V gene's germline CDR1 is MDHEN and CDR2 SYDVKM. This CDR3 is 14 amino acids long.

The chain is built from TRBV6-5 and TRBJ2-3; D remains unclear. Trimming took off 2 bases at V and 3 bases at J, with 9 bases between the two ends. The CDR3 runs to 14 residues. Germline V gene sequence: CDR1 MNHEY, CDR2 SVGAGI. CDR3 nucleotide sequence: TGTGCCAGCAGTTACCGGGTTGGGACAGATACGCAGTATTTT. Translating gives CASSYRVGTDTQYF.